This is a list of T cell receptor beta chains from one sample in a study of cytomegalovirus exposure and HLA in healthy donors. Assay used: immunoSEQ multiplex PCR; TCRdb lists only in-frame clones, some missing. The sample contains about 94,000 clones, roughly 77% of which appear only once. Sequenced input: PBMCs. Every receptor here comes from a human donor in good health. Each CDR3 is given with its conserved first and last residue. D genes are given only for firm matches. Expanded clones get a size class; other rows say once, few or many, or leave the size out.

>TRBV6-5|.|TRBJ1-1|TRBD1
CASTTGVRNTEAFF
TGTGCCAGCACAACAGGGGTTCGGAACACTGAAGCTTTCTTT
>TRBV19|few|TRBJ2-5|.
CASSSLRRGAGETQYF
TGTGCCAGTAGTAGCCTCCGCCGGGGGGCCGGGGAGACCCAGTACTTC
>TRBV7-7|.|TRBJ2-5|TRBD1
CASSRNTGGQETQYF
TGTGCTAGCAGCCGAAATACAGGGGGCCAAGAGACCCAGTACTTC
>TRBV5-1|.|TRBJ2-2|TRBD1
CASSLATGTGKTGELFF
TGCGCCAGCAGCTTGGCTACCGGGACAGGGAAAACCGGGGAGCTGTTTTTT
>TRBV2|.|TRBJ1-1|.
CASKGRVGGTEAFF
TGTGCCAGCAAAGGGAGGGTGGGGGGCACTGAAGCTTTCTTT
>TRBV18|.|TRBJ2-7|TRBD2
CASSFGTSGMYEQYF
TGTGCCAGCTCATTCGGAACTAGCGGGATGTACGAGCAGTACTTC
>TRBV5-6|.|TRBJ1-2|.
CASSLGRDYGYTF
TGTGCCAGCAGCTTGGGCCGAGACTATGGCTACACCTTC
>TRBV18|.|TRBJ2-1|.
CASSPSVRIDEQFF
TGTGCCAGCTCACCATCTGTCAGGATAGATGAGCAGTTCTTC
>TRBV9|.|TRBJ2-1|.
CASSPLKAANEQFF
TGTGCCAGCAGCCCCCTCAAGGCGGCGAATGAGCAGTTCTTC
>TRBV7-3|.|TRBJ2-7|TRBD2
CASSETSGGYEQYF
TGTGCCAGCAGCGAAACTAGCGGGGGCTACGAGCAGTACTTC
>TRBV15|.|TRBJ1-4|.
CATSRVGEVNEKLFF
TGTGCCACCAGCAGAGTAGGGGAGGTTAATGAAAAACTGTTTTTT
>TRBV18|once|TRBJ2-6|.
CASSRIQGSGANVLTF
TGTGCCAGCTCACGAATTCAGGGGTCTGGGGCCAACGTCCTGACTTTC
>TRBV7-3|.|TRBJ2-2|TRBD2
CASSLTTLAGGAGELFF
TGTGCCAGCAGCTTAACCACCCTAGCGGGGGGGGCCGGGGAGCTGTTTTTT
>TRBV20-1|.|TRBJ2-1|.
CSASIGSEQFF
TGCAGTGCTAGTATCGGGAGTGAGCAGTTCTTC
>TRBV25-1|.|TRBJ1-5|TRBD1
CASSEDRVGNQPQHF
TGTGCCAGCAGTGAGGACAGGGTTGGCAATCAGCCCCAGCATTTT
>TRBV5-1|once|TRBJ2-7|TRBD2
CASSTGLSYEQYF
TGCGCCAGCAGCACGGGACTATCCTACGAGCAGTACTTC
>TRBV7-6|few|TRBJ2-1|TRBD2
CASSRPGTSINEQFF
TGTGCCAGCAGCCGACCCGGGACTAGCATTAATGAGCAGTTCTTC
>TRBV5-1|.|TRBJ2-7|.
CASSLVGLPSSYEQYF
TGCGCCAGCAGCTTGGTTGGACTACCTTCCTCCTACGAGCAGTACTTC
>TRBV19|.|TRBJ2-7|TRBD1
CASSIDVATGGTYEQYF
TGTGCCAGTAGTATAGATGTGGCGACAGGGGGGACCTACGAGCAGTACTTC
>TRBV9|.|TRBJ1-4|.
CASSGRGGAISNEKLFF
TGTGCCAGCAGCGGACGGGGGGGCGCGATCTCTAATGAAAAACTGTTTTTT
>TRBV28|.|TRBJ2-5|TRBD2
CASSRRGLAGTEETQYF
TGTGCCAGCAGCCGACGCGGACTAGCGGGGACCGAAGAGACCCAGTACTTC
>TRBV28|.|TRBJ2-1|TRBD2
CASRGAGTSGGGEQFF
TGTGCCAGCAGGGGTGCAGGGACTAGCGGGGGGGGTGAGCAGTTCTTC
>TRBV4-3|once|TRBJ2-7|.
CASSQERGSYEQYF
TGCGCCAGCAGCCAAGAAAGGGGGTCCTACGAGCAGTACTTC
>TRBV2|few|TRBJ2-7|TRBD1
CAGNQDRGTYEQYF
TGTGCCGGGAACCAGGACAGGGGGACCTACGAGCAGTACTTC
>TRBV5-5|.|TRBJ2-5|TRBD1
CASSWGTGSGETQYF
TGTGCCAGCAGCTGGGGGACAGGGTCCGGAGAGACCCAGTACTTC
>TRBV30|.|TRBJ2-2|.
CAWSLTPGTGELFF
TGTGCCTGGAGTTTGACACCCGGCACCGGGGAGCTGTTTTTT
>TRBV28|.|TRBJ2-7|.
CASSLGGEIYEQYF
TGTGCCAGCAGTTTAGGCGGGGAAATCTACGAGCAGTACTTC
>TRBV4-1|.|TRBJ1-5|TRBD1
CASTNDRAGNQPQHF
TGCGCCAGCACCAATGACAGGGCCGGCAATCAGCCCCAGCATTTT
>TRBV28|.|TRBJ1-1|TRBD1
CASSFKRQGPTEAFF
TGTGCCAGCAGTTTTAAGAGACAGGGACCCACTGAAGCTTTCTTT
>TRBV13|.|TRBJ1-6|.
CASSPRGGSYNSPLHF
TGTGCCAGCAGCCCACGGGGGGGCTCCTATAATTCACCCCTCCACTTT
>TRBV6-5|.|TRBJ2-1|.
CASSYFGGGSYNEQFF
TGTGCCAGCAGTTACTTCGGGGGTGGTTCCTACAATGAGCAGTTCTTC
>TRBV6-6|.|TRBJ2-7|.
CAGSTRLEQYF
TGTGCCGGCAGTACTAGACTCGAGCAGTACTTC
>TRBV11-2|.|TRBJ2-7|TRBD2
CASSLAGGILGEQYF
TGTGCCAGCAGCTTAGCGGGGGGGATACTGGGGGAGCAGTACTTC
>TRBV11-1|.|TRBJ2-1|.
CASSPDSPSYNEQFF
TGTGCCAGCAGCCCAGACAGCCCCTCCTACAATGAGCAGTTCTTC
>TRBV5-4|.|TRBJ1-3|TRBD1
CASSLDDRVNTIYF
TGTGCCAGCAGCTTGGATGACAGGGTTAACACCATATATTTT
>TRBV5-6|few|TRBJ2-7|TRBD2
CASSDGLANYEQYF
TGTGCCAGCAGCGACGGACTAGCGAACTACGAGCAGTACTTC
>TRBV5-4|.|TRBJ1-2|.
CASSPATGAGKYGYTF
TGTGCCAGCAGCCCCGCCACTGGGGCAGGGAAGTATGGCTACACCTTC
>TRBV9|.|TRBJ2-3|.
CASSVDWRDTDTQYF
TGTGCCAGCAGCGTAGATTGGCGGGACACAGATACGCAGTATTTT
>TRBV18|.|TRBJ1-5|.
CASSRTDAGEQPQHF
TGTGCCAGCTCACGAACGGATGCAGGGGAGCAGCCCCAGCATTTT
>TRBV19|once|TRBJ1-5|.
CASSLMPGYSNQPQHF
TGTGCCAGTAGTCTCATGCCCGGTTATAGCAATCAGCCCCAGCATTTT
>TRBV9|.|TRBJ2-1|TRBD1
CASSVPQPGQGVSNEQFF
TGTGCCAGCAGCGTACCCCAACCGGGACAGGGGGTCAGCAATGAGCAGTTCTTC
>TRBV4-2|.|TRBJ2-3|TRBD2
CASSHPIQGLAGGRRTDTQYF
TGTGCCAGCAGCCATCCAATTCAGGGACTAGCGGGGGGCCGTCGCACAGATACGCAGTATTTT
>TRBV15|.|TRBJ2-1|.
CATSQRGGESYNEQFF
TGTGCCACCAGTCAGAGAGGGGGGGAGTCCTACAATGAGCAGTTCTTC
>TRBV9|.|TRBJ2-7|.
CASSVHSDSYEQYF
TGTGCCAGCAGCGTCCACTCCGACTCCTACGAGCAGTACTTC
>TRBV7-2|once|TRBJ1-4|.
CASSQTLDNEKLFF
TGTGCCAGCAGCCAGACACTGGATAATGAAAAACTGTTTTTT